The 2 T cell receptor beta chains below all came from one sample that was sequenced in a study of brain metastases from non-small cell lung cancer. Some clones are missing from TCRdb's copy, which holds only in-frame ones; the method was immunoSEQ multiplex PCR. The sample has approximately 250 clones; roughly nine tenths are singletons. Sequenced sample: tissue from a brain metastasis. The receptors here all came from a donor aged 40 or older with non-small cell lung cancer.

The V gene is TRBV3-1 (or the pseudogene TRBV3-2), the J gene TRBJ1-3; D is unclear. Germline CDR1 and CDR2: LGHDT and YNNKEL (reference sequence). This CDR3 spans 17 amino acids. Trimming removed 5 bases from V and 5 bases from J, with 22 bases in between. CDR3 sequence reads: CASSDTCPIHARNTIYF. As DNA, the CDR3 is TGTGCCAGCAGCGACACATGTCCCATACACGCACGAAACACCATATATTTT.

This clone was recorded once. CDR3 sequence: CASSNLDRSSSGNTIYF. CDR3 bases: TGTGCCAGCTCAAATCTCGACAGGTCGAGCTCTGGAAACACCATATATTTT. V usage is TRBV18 and J usage is TRBJ1-3, with a weak D call TRBD1 (6 bases). Germline CDR1 reads KGHSH; CDR2 reads LQKENI. The ends were cut back, 5 bases at V and 0 bases at J, with 17 bases in the middle. The CDR3 covers 17 residues.